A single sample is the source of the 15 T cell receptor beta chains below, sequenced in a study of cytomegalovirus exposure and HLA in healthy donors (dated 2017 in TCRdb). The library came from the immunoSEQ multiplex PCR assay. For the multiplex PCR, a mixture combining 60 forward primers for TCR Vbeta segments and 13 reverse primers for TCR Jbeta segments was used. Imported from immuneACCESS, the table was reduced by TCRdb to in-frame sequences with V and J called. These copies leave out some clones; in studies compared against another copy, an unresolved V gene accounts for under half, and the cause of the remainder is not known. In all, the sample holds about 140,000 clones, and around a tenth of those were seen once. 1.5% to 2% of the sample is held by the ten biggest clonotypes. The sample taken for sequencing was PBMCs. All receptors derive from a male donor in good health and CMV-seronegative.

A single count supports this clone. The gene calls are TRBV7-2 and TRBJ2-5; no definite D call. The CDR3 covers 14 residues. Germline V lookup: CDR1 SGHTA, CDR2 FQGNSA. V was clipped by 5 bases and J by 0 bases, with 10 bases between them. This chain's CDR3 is CASSPSPNQETQYF. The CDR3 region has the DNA TGTGCCAGCAGCCCCTCCCCTAACCAAGAGACCCAGTACTTC.

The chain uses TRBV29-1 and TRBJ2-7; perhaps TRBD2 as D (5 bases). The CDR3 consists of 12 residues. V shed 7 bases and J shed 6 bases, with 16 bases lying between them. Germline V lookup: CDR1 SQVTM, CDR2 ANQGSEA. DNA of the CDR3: TGCAGCGCCGCGTCGGGGTTGGGCGAGCAGTACTTC. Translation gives CSAASGLGEQYF.

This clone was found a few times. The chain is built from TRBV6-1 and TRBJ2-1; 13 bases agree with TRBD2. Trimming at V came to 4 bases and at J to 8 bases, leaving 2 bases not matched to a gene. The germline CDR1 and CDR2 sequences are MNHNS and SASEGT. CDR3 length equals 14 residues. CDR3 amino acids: CASSGLAGGDEQFF. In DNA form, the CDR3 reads TGTGCCAGCAGTGGACTAGCGGGAGGAGATGAGCAGTTCTTC.

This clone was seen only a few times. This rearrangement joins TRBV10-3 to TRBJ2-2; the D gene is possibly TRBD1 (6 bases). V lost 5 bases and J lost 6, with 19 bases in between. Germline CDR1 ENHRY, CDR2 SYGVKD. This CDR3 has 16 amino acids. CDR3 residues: CAISSGTLIGAGELFF. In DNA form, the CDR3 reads TGTGCCATCAGTTCCGGGACACTCATCGGGGCCGGGGAGCTGTTTTTT.

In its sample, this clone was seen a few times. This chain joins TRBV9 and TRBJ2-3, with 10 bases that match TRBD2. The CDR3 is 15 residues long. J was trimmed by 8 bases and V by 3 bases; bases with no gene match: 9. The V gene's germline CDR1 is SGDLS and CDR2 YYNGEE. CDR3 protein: CASSEASGSRSTQYF. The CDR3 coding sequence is TGTGCCAGCAGCGAGGCTAGCGGGAGTAGGAGTACGCAGTATTTT.

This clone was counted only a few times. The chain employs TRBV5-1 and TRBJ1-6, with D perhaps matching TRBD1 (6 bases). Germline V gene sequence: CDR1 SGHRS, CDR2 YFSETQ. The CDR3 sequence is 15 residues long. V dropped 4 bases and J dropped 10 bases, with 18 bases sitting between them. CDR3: CASSLLAGDRSPLHF. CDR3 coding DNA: TGCGCCAGCAGCCTCCTCGCAGGGGATCGATCACCCCTCCACTTT.

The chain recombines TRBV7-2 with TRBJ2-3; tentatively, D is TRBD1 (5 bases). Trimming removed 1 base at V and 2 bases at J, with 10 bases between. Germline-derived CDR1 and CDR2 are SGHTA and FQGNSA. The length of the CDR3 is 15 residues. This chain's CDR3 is CASSLDGRDTDTQYF. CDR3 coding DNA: TGTGCCAGCAGCTTAGATGGCAGGGACACAGATACGCAGTATTTT.

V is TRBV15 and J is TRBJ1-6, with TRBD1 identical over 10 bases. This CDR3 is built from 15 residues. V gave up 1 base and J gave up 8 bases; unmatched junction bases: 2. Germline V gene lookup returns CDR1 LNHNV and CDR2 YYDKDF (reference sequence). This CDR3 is CATSRGGTGDSPLHF. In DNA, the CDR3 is TGTGCCACCAGCAGAGGAGGGACAGGGGATTCACCCCTCCACTTT.

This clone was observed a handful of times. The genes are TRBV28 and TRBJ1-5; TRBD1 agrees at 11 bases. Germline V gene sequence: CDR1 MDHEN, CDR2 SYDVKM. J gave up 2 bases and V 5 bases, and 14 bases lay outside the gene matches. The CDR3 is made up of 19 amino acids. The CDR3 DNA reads TGTGCCAGCAGTCTCCGCCGGGACAGGGGGTTTAGGGGCAATCAGCCCCAGCATTTT. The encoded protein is CASSLRRDRGFRGNQPQHF.

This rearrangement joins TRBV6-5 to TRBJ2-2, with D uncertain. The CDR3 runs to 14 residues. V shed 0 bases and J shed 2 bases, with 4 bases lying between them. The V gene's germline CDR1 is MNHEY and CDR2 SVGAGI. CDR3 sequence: CASSYSVNTGELFF. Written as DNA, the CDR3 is TGTGCCAGCAGTTACTCCGTAAACACCGGGGAGCTGTTTTTT.

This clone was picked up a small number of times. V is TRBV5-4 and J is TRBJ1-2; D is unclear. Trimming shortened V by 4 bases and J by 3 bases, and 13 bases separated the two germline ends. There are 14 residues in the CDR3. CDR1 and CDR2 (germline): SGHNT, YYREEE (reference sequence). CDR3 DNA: TGTGCCAGCAGCCTCGCGGGGTTATACTATGGCTACACCTTC. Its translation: CASSLAGLYYGYTF.

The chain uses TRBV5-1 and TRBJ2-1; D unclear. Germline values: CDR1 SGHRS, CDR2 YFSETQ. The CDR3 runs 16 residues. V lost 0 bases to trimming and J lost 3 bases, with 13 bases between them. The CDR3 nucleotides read TGCGCCAGCAGCTTGGCCTGGGCGCAAGGCTACAATGAGCAGTTCTTC. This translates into CASSLAWAQGYNEQFF. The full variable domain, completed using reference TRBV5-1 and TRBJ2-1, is KAGVTQTPRYLIKTRGQQVTLSCSPISGHRSVSWYQQTPGQGLQFLFEYFSETQRNKGNFPGRFSGRQFSNSRSEMNVSTLELGDSALYLCASSLAWAQGYNEQFFGPGTRLTVL.

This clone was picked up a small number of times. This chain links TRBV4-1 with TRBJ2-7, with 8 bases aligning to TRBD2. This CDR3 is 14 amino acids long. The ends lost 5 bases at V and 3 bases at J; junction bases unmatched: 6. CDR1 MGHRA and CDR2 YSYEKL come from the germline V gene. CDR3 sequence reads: CASSAVLAGYEQYF. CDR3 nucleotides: TGCGCCAGCAGCGCCGTCCTAGCGGGCTACGAGCAGTACTTC.

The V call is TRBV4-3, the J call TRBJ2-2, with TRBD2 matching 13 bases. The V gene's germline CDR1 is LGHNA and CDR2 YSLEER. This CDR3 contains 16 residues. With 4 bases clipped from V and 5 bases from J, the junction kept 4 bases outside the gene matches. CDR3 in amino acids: CASSLTSGRITGELFF. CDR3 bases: TGCGCCAGCAGCCTGACTAGCGGGAGGATAACCGGGGAGCTGTTTTTT.

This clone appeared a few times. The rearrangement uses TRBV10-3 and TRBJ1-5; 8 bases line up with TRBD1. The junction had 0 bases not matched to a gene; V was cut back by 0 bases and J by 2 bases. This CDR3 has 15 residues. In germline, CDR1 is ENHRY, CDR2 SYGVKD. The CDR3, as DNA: TGTGCCATCAGTGAGTCGACAGGGGGCAATCAGCCCCAGCATTTT. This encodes CAISESTGGNQPQHF.